This T cell receptor (beta chain) was observed in a study of blood T cells in healthy people across ages. At the level of the study: For every two T cells, template switching captured about one barcoded beta molecule.

Ten milliliters of peripheral blood were drawn from each donor into EDTA-treated tubes. This CDR3 is built from 15 residues. Germline V gene sequence: CDR1 MNHEY, CDR2 SVGEGT. V was clipped by 6 bases and J by 3 bases; unmatched bases: 7. The use of a sample-barcoded 5' primer and a J-beta primer mix characterized a second PCR of roughly 6 to 11 cycles. TCRdb reanalysed the 5' RACE reads using MiXCR and keeps one entry per CDR3 protein. Among around 900,000 distinct CDR3 sequences listed, under 35% were seen once. The TCR sequence derives from a woman older than 75 in good health. The chain couples TRBV6-2 or TRBV6-3 to TRBJ2-7; 11 bases agree with TRBD2. The source material was blood. CDR3 sequence (DNA): TGTGCCAGCAGGCCACTAGCGGGGGATATCTACGAGCAGTACTTC. As protein: CASRPLAGDIYEQYF.